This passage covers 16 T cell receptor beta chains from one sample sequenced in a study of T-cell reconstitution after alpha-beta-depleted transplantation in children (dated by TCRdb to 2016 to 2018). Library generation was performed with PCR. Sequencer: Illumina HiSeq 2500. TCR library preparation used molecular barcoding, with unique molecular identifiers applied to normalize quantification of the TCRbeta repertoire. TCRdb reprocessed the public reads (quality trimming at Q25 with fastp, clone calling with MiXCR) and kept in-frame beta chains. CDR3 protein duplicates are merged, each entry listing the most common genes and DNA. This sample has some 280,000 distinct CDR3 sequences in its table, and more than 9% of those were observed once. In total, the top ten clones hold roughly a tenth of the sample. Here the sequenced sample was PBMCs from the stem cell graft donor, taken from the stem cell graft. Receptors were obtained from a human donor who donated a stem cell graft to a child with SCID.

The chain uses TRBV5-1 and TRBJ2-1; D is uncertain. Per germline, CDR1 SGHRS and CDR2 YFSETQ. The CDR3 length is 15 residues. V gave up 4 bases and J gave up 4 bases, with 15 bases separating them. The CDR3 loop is CASSLNPSGYNEQFF. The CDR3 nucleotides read TGCGCCAGCAGCCTGAACCCGTCCGGGTACAATGAGCAGTTCTTC.

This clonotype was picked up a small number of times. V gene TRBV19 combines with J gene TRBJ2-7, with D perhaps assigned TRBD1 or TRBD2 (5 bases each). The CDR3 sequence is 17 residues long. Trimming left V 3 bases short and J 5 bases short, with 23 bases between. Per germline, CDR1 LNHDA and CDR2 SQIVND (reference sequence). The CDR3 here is CASSIDLTGTSLHEQYF. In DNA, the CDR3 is TGTGCCAGTAGTATCGACCTAACCGGGACGTCCCTCCACGAGCAGTACTTC.

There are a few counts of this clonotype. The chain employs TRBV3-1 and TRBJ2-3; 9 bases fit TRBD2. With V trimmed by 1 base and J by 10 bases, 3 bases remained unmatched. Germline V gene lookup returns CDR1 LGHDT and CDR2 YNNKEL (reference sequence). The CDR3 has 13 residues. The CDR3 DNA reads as TGTGCCAGCAGCCAAGTCGCGGGGGGGCCGCAGTATTTT. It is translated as CASSQVAGGPQYF.

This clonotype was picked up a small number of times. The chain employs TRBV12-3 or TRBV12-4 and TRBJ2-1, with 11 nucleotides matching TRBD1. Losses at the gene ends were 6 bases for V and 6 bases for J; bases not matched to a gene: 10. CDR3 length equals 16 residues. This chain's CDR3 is CASSIQPGQGVNEQFF. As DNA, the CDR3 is TGTGCCAGCAGCATACAACCGGGACAGGGGGTCAATGAGCAGTTCTTC.

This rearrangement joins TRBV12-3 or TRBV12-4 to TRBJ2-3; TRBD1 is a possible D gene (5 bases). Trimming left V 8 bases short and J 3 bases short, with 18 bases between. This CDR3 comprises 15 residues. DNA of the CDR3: TGTGCCAGCTGCAAACAGGTGACTGGGACAGATACGCAGTATTTT. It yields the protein CASCKQVTGTDTQYF.

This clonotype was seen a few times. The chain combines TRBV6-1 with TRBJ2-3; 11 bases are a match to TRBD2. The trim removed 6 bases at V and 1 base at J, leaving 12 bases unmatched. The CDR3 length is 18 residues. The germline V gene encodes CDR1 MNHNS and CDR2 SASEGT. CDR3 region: CASRPLTSGERRTDTQYF. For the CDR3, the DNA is TGTGCCAGCAGGCCCCTGACTAGCGGGGAGCGGCGCACAGATACGCAGTATTTT.

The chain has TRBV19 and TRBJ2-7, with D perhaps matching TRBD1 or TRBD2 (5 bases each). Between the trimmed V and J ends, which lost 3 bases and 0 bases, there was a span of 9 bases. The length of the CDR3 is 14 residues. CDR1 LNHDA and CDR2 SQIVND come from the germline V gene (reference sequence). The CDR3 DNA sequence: TGTGCCAGTAGTATCCGGGGACCCTCCTACGAGCAGTACTTC. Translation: CASSIRGPSYEQYF.

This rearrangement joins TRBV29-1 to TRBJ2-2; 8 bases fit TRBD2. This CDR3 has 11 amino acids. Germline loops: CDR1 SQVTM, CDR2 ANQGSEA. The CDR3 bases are TGCGGCGGGGGGCACACCGGGGAGCTGTTTTTT. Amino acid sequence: CGGGHTGELFF.

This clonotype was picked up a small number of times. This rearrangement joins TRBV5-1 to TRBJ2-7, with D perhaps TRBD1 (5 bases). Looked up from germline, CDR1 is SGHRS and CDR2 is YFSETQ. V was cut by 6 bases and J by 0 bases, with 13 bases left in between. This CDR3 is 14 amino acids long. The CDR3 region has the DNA TGCGCCAGCACCGTCTCAGGGTCCTCCTACGAGCAGTACTTC. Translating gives CASTVSGSSYEQYF.

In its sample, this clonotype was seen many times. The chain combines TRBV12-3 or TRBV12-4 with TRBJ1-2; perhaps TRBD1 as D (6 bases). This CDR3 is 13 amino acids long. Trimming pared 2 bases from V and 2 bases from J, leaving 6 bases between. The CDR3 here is CASSLRGNYGYTF. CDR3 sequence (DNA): TGTGCCAGCAGTTTAAGGGGGAACTATGGCTACACCTTC.

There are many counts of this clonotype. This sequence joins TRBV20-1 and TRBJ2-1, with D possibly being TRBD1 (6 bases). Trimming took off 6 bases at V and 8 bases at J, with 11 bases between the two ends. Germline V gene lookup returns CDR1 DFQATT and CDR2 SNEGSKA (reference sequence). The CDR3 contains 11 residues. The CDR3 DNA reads TGCAGTGCCTATACAGGGCATGAGCAGTTCTTC. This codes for CSAYTGHEQFF.

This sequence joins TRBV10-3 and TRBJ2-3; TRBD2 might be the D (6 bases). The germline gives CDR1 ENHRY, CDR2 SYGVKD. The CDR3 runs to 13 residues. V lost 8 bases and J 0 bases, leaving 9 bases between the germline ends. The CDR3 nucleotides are TGTGCCATCGCCGGGGGTAGCACAGATACGCAGTATTTT. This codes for CAIAGGSTDTQYF.

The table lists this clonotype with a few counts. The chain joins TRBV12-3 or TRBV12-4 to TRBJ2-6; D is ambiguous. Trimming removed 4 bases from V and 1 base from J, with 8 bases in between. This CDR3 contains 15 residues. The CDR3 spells CASSSGPSGANVLTF. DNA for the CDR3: TGTGCCAGCAGTTCCGGACCATCTGGGGCCAACGTCCTGACTTTC.

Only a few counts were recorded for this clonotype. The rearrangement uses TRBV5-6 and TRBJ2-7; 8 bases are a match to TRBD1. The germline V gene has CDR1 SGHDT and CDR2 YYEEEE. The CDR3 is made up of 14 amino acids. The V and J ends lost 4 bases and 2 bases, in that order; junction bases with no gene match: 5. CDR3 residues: CASSVRDRPYEQYF. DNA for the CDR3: TGTGCCAGCAGCGTCCGGGACAGGCCCTACGAGCAGTACTTC. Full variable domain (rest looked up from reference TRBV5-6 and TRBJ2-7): DAGVTQSPTHLIKTRGQQVTLRCSPKSGHDTVSWYQQALGQGPQFIFQYYEEEERQRGNFPDRFSGHQFPNYSSELNVNALLLGDSALYLCASSVRDRPYEQYFGPGTRLTVT.

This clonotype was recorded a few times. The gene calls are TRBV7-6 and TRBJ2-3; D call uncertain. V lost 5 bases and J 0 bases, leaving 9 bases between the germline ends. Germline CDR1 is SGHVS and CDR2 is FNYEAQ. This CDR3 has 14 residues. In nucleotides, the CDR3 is TGTGCCAGCAGCCTGTATATTAGCACAGATACGCAGTATTTT. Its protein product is CASSLYISTDTQYF.

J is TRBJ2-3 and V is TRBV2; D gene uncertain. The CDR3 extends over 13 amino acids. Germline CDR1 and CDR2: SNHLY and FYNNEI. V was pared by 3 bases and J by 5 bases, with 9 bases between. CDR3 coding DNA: TGTGCCAGCAGTGAGATAAGGCGAGATACGCAGTATTTT. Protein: CASSEIRRDTQYF.